This T cell receptor beta chain originates from a study of blood T cell repertoires in COVID-19. Study summary: Specimens from acute and convalescent COVID-19 originated in the United States, Italy and Spain. T cells, B-cell-depleted T cells, or PBMCs provided the cDNA or gDNA that served as material.

Before being deemed recovered, Cohort 3 donors had two negative PCRs, clearance, or symptom resolution. Method: immunoSEQ multiplex PCR; TCRdb's copy keeps in-frame clones and lacks some. The sample lists fewer than 150,000 clones; over 80% were seen once. The TCR was taken from a man aged 30 to 45 who had recovered from COVID-19. The sequenced sample consisted of PBMCs or T cells enriched from blood (not recorded which).

The CDR3 spells CASSQPGQGSTEAFF. DNA for the CDR3: TGTGCCAGCAGCCAACCGGGACAGGGCAGCACTGAAGCTTTCTTT. The chain employs TRBV3-1 (or the pseudogene TRBV3-2) and TRBJ1-1, with 9 bases aligning to TRBD1. The germline gives CDR1 LGHDT, CDR2 YNNKEL (reference sequence). The CDR3 sequence is 15 residues long. Unmatched junction bases numbered 5, after V lost 2 bases and J lost 4 bases.